These 30 T cell receptor beta chains share one sample of origin, sequenced in a study of blood T cell repertoires in COVID-19. Data came from immunoSEQ multiplex PCR; TCRdb stores just in-frame clones and leaves some out. The data show about 410,000 clones, around 89% seen once. Sequenced input: peripheral blood. These receptors all come from a woman in her forties with COVID-19, enrolled during active disease.

The chain combines TRBV5-1 with TRBJ1-2; the D is unclear. Germline CDR1 and CDR2: SGHRS and YFSETQ. The CDR3 is made up of 16 amino acids. V dropped 4 bases and J dropped 3 bases, with 19 bases sitting between them. This chain's CDR3 is CASSPDFGVFDYGYTF. CDR3 in DNA: TGCGCCAGCAGCCCAGATTTCGGGGTTTTCGACTATGGCTACACCTTC.

Written as DNA, the CDR3 is TGTGCCAGCATCCCGGACAGTGGAGACTACGAGCAGTACTTC. Protein: CASIPDSGDYEQYF. The chain links TRBV6-6 to TRBJ2-7, with D tentatively TRBD1 (6 bases). The ends were cut back, 7 bases at V and 3 bases at J, with 16 bases in the middle. Germline CDR1 reads MNHNY; CDR2 reads SVGAGI (reference sequence). This CDR3 is built from 14 residues.

This clone has more than one count but fewer than ten. The chain links TRBV18 to TRBJ1-1; D is undetermined. Germline loops: CDR1 KGHSH, CDR2 LQKENI. V was cut by 3 bases and J by 1 base, with 12 bases left in between. The length of the CDR3 is 15 residues. The CDR3 spells CASSPQEAANTEAFF. Written as DNA, the CDR3 is TGTGCCAGCTCACCCCAAGAGGCCGCGAACACTGAAGCTTTCTTT.

The V call is TRBV6-4, the J call TRBJ1-1; TRBD1 matches 12 bases. CDR3 size: 18 residues. J gave up 0 bases and V 5 bases, and 10 bases lay outside the gene matches. Germline V gives CDR1 MRHNA, CDR2 SNTAGT. CDR3 sequence reads: CASSRWGQGARMNTEAFF. The CDR3 DNA reads TGTGCCAGCAGTAGATGGGGACAGGGGGCGCGGATGAACACTGAAGCTTTCTTT.

CDR3 in DNA: TGTGCCAGCAGCTGGACAGGGAGGTCCTACAATGAGCAGTTCTTC. Translated: CASSWTGRSYNEQFF. The chain couples TRBV5-8 to TRBJ2-1, with 8 nucleotides matching TRBD1. With V trimmed by 3 bases and J by 1 base, 3 bases remained unmatched. The CDR3 consists of 15 residues. Germline V lookup: CDR1 SGHTS, CDR2 YDEGEE.

This rearrangement joins TRBV5-6 to TRBJ2-3; TRBD2 matches at 9 bases. Trimming at V came to 0 bases and at J to 1 base, leaving 3 bases not matched to a gene. The CDR3 consists of 16 residues. The V gene's germline CDR1 is SGHDT and CDR2 YYEEEE. The CDR3 DNA follows: TGTGCCAGCAGCTTGGTTAGCGGGGGACGCACAGATACGCAGTATTTT. As protein: CASSLVSGGRTDTQYF.

The genes are TRBV6-2 or TRBV6-3 and TRBJ2-3; 12 bases line up with TRBD2. Germline assignment: CDR1 MNHEY and CDR2 SVGEGT. With 2 bases clipped from V and 3 bases from J, the junction kept 3 bases outside the gene matches. This CDR3 region has 16 residues. CDR3 residues: CASSYGLAGRTDTQYF. The CDR3 nucleotides read TGTGCCAGCAGTTACGGACTAGCGGGAAGGACAGATACGCAGTATTTT.

V gene TRBV18 combines with J gene TRBJ1-1; D may be TRBD1 (6 bases). V lost 3 bases and J 1 base, leaving 27 bases between the germline ends. This CDR3 comprises 20 residues. Germline loops: CDR1 KGHSH, CDR2 LQKENI. The CDR3 region is CASSPPTGVSLVTANTEAFF. The CDR3 DNA sequence: TGTGCCAGCTCACCTCCGACAGGCGTTAGTTTGGTTACCGCGAACACTGAAGCTTTCTTT. Variable domain in full (rest from reference TRBV18 and TRBJ1-1): NAGVMQNPRHLVRRRGQEARLRCSPMKGHSHVYWYRQLPEEGLKFMVYLQKENIIDESGMPKERFSAEFPKEGPSILRIQQVVRGDSAAYFCASSPPTGVSLVTANTEAFFGQGTRLTVV.

The V call is TRBV14, the J call TRBJ1-4, with 10 positions matching TRBD1. V dropped 2 bases and J dropped 5; count of bases not matched to a gene: 8. The CDR3 length is 17 residues. The germline gives CDR1 SGHDN, CDR2 FVKESK. This CDR3 reads CASSQRDLDRGNEKLFF. The DNA for the CDR3 is TGTGCCAGCAGCCAAAGGGACCTGGACAGGGGGAATGAAAAACTGTTTTTT. The entire variable domain, with the rest obtained from reference TRBV14 and TRBJ1-4, is as follows: EAGVTQFPSHSVIEKGQTVTLRCDPISGHDNLYWYRRVMGKEIKFLLHFVKESKQDESGMPNNRFLAERTGGTYSTLKVQPAELEDSGVYFCASSQRDLDRGNEKLFFGSGTQLSVL.

The V gene is TRBV6-5, the J gene TRBJ1-4; 7 bases map to TRBD1. Losses at the gene ends were 2 bases for V and 7 bases for J; bases not matched to a gene: 7. The length of the CDR3 is 15 residues. Germline CDR1 reads MNHEY; CDR2 reads SVGAGI. CDR3 sequence (DNA): TGTGCCAGCAGTTACCTTAGACAGGGAGTTGAAAAACTGTTTTTT. Protein: CASSYLRQGVEKLFF.

This chain links TRBV7-2 with TRBJ1-5; D is perhaps TRBD1 (5 bases). Germline V lookup: CDR1 SGHTA, CDR2 FQGNSA. Trimming cost V 1 base and J 4 bases, with 11 bases left between them. The CDR3 runs 15 residues. CDR3 sequence: CASSLVGGWNQPQHF. In DNA, the CDR3 is TGTGCCAGCAGCTTAGTCGGGGGATGGAATCAGCCCCAGCATTTT.

This sequence joins TRBV9 and TRBJ1-2, with D unclear. The CDR3 runs to 17 residues. The germline V gene has CDR1 SGDLS and CDR2 YYNGEE. Trimming cost V 3 bases and J 4 bases, with 22 bases left between them. Written as DNA, the CDR3 is TGTGCCAGCAGCGGAGGATTAACCCACTTGGCGTCCTATGGCTACACCTTC. It is translated as CASSGGLTHLASYGYTF.

This chain links TRBV29-1 with TRBJ1-1; 8 nucleotides match TRBD1. CDR1 is SQVTM, CDR2 ANQGSEA, per germline. Trimming cost V 7 bases and J 0 bases; bases outside gene matches: 4. This CDR3 has 13 residues. The DNA for the CDR3 is TGCAGCGCCCGGACAGGGCTGAACACTGAAGCTTTCTTT. Translation gives CSARTGLNTEAFF.

This chain joins TRBV5-6 and TRBJ1-3; a possible D gene is TRBD1 (6 bases). Trimming left V 7 bases short and J 2 bases short, with 16 bases between. Germline loops: CDR1 SGHDT, CDR2 YYEEEE. The CDR3 covers 15 residues. CDR3 nucleotides: TGTGCCAGCGGATTTTGGGGGCAGACTGGAAACACCATATATTTT. It translates to CASGFWGQTGNTIYF.

This chain links TRBV3-1 (or the pseudogene TRBV3-2) with TRBJ2-5; D remains unclear. V was pared by 1 base and J by 2 bases, with 14 bases between. The CDR3 spans 16 residues. CDR1 and CDR2 (germline): LGHDT, YNNKEL (reference sequence). The CDR3 DNA is TGTGCCAGCAGCCAAGCAACCGGTTCTCCGCAAGAGACCCAGTACTTC. Its protein product is CASSQATGSPQETQYF.

This clone was counted a single time. The rearrangement joins TRBV28 to TRBJ1-5; D not certain. This CDR3 spans 13 amino acids. The germline V gene has CDR1 MDHEN and CDR2 SYDVKM. With 5 bases removed from V and 4 bases from J, the gap between germline ends came to 9 bases. This CDR3 reads CASSPTGNQPQHF. The CDR3 DNA reads as TGTGCCAGCAGTCCCACGGGGAATCAGCCCCAGCATTTT.

This rearrangement joins TRBV28 to TRBJ1-2; D not certain. Germline V gene lookup returns CDR1 MDHEN and CDR2 SYDVKM. The CDR3 contains 13 residues. V lost 7 bases, J lost 1 base, and 10 bases lay in between. CDR3 DNA sequence: TGTGCCAGCACCCACGGGAGTAACTATGGCTACACCTTC. Translating it yields CASTHGSNYGYTF.

The chain combines TRBV7-2 with TRBJ2-6, with a tentative D call TRBD2 (5 bases). In germline, CDR1 is SGHTA, CDR2 FQGNSA. This CDR3 is built from 18 residues. V shed 5 bases and J shed 0 bases, with 17 bases lying between them. DNA of the CDR3: TGTGCCAGCAGCCGGGGATGGCTGTCCCACTCTGGGGCCAACGTCCTGACTTTC. Its protein product is CASSRGWLSHSGANVLTF.

CDR3 coding DNA: TGTGCCAGCAGTTCCGGGACAGGGCCAAGCTCTGGAAACACCATATATTTT. This sequence encodes CASSSGTGPSSGNTIYF. The rearrangement uses TRBV27 and TRBJ1-3; TRBD1 aligns across 9 bases. The trim removed 4 bases at V and 0 bases at J, leaving 7 bases unmatched. Germline V gives CDR1 MNHEY, CDR2 SMNVEV (reference sequence). This CDR3 has 17 amino acids.

The gene calls are TRBV28 and TRBJ1-1; TRBD1 matches 11 bases. The CDR3 is 13 amino acids. V shed 5 bases, J shed 8 bases, and the junction held 4 bases outside the gene matches. CDR1 and CDR2 from the germline V gene are MDHEN and SYDVKM. The CDR3 loop reads CASSRTGGREAFF. The CDR3 nucleotides read TGTGCCAGCAGTCGGACAGGGGGCCGGGAAGCTTTCTTT.

This clone was seen more than once but under ten times. DNA for the CDR3: TGTGCCAGCAGTTACGGCGGGGCTTCAGCCACAGATACGCAGTATTTT. Translating it yields CASSYGGASATDTQYF. The genes are TRBV6-5 and TRBJ2-3; D possibly corresponds to TRBD2 (6 bases). The V end lost 2 bases, the J end lost 2 bases, and 14 bases lay between the germline ends. The CDR3 runs 16 residues. Germline CDR1 and CDR2: MNHEY and SVGAGI.

This chain links TRBV7-9 with TRBJ1-4, with D possibly matching TRBD1 (5 bases). Germline assignment: CDR1 SEHNR and CDR2 FQNEAQ (reference sequence). This CDR3 has 17 residues. V lost 2 bases to trimming and J lost 4 bases, with 17 bases between them. CDR3 residues: CASSLNGPRQGNEKLFF. CDR3 nucleotide sequence: TGTGCCAGCAGCTTAAACGGTCCGCGGCAGGGTAATGAAAAACTGTTTTTT.

The V call is TRBV5-1, the J call TRBJ2-3; weak D call: TRBD2 (5 bases). This CDR3 has 15 amino acids. Germline V gene sequence: CDR1 SGHRS, CDR2 YFSETQ. V was clipped by 2 bases and J by 5 bases, with 15 bases between them. The CDR3 bases are TGCGCCAGCAGCTTAACCGGGAATATCGGAGATACGCAGTATTTT. Translating gives CASSLTGNIGDTQYF.

The V call is TRBV30, the J call TRBJ1-1, with no clear D. The CDR3 is 12 residues long. Germline V CDR1 and CDR2: GTSNPN, SVGIG (reference sequence). Trimming cost V 5 bases and J 1 base, with 8 bases left between them. The CDR3: CAWGPQNTEAFF. Here the CDR3 DNA reads TGTGCCTGGGGTCCACAGAACACTGAAGCTTTCTTT.

J is TRBJ1-1 and V is TRBV4-2; D remains unclear. The CDR3 covers 14 residues. Germline CDR1 and CDR2: LGHNA and YNFKEQ. V gave up 1 base and J gave up 11 bases, with 17 bases separating them. The CDR3 region is CASSQGGQTKLAFF. CDR3 bases: TGTGCCAGCAGCCAAGGTGGGCAGACGAAGCTGGCTTTCTTT.

V is TRBV27 and J is TRBJ2-5; tentative D call: TRBD2 (5 bases). The CDR3 is made up of 15 amino acids. Germline V gene data show CDR1 as MNHEY and CDR2 as SMNVEV (reference sequence). Trimming pared 0 bases from V and 1 base from J, leaving 9 bases between. CDR3 sequence: CASSLSGDFQETQYF. The CDR3 bases are TGTGCCAGCAGTTTATCCGGGGATTTCCAAGAGACCCAGTACTTC.

With regard to this clone: At the DNA level, this CDR3 is encoded by other sequences in the same sample as well. The chain couples TRBV7-2 to TRBJ2-3; D uncertain. The V end was cut by 2 bases, the J end by 4 bases, with 7 bases between. CDR1 is SGHTA, CDR2 FQGNSA, per germline. The CDR3 covers 13 residues. CDR3 bases: TGTGCCAGCAGCTTATTAGGAGCAGATACGCAGTATTTT. Translated, it gives CASSLLGADTQYF.

J is TRBJ1-2 and V is TRBV27; 10 bases fit TRBD1. CDR1 MNHEY and CDR2 SMNVEV come from the germline V gene (reference sequence). The CDR3 consists of 13 residues. The junction had 7 bases not matched to a gene; V was cut back by 8 bases and J by 7 bases. The CDR3 DNA sequence: TGTGCCAGCGGGATGACAGGGGGCAGTGGCTACACCTTC. It translates to CASGMTGGSGYTF.

V usage is TRBV20-1 and J usage is TRBJ1-1, with a possible D match to TRBD1 (5 bases). Germline loops: CDR1 DFQATT, CDR2 SNEGSKA (reference sequence). The CDR3 spans 15 residues. The V end lost 3 bases, the J end lost 1 base, and 15 bases lay between the germline ends. The CDR3 coding sequence is TGCAGTGCTAGTTGGACACCGAGCCAGAACACTGAAGCTTTCTTT. Protein: CSASWTPSQNTEAFF.

The V gene is TRBV7-9, the J gene TRBJ1-5, with TRBD1 as a possible D gene (6 bases). Germline V gives CDR1 SEHNR, CDR2 FQNEAQ (reference sequence). Trimming removed 2 bases at V and 0 bases at J, with 8 bases between. CDR3 length: 15 residues. The CDR3 DNA reads as TGTGCCAGCAGCTTATCGGACAGTAGCAATCAGCCCCAGCATTTT. It specifies CASSLSDSSNQPQHF.